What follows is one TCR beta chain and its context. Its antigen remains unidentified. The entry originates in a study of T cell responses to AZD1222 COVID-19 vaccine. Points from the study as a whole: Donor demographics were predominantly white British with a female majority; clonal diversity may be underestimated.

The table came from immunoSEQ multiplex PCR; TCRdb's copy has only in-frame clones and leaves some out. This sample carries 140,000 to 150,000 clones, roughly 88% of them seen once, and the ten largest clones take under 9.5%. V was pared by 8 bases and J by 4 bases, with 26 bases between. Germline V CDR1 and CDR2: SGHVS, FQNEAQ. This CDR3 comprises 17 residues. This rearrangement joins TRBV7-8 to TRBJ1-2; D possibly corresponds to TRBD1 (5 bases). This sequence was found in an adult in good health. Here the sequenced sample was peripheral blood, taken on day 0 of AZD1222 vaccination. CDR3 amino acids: CASFLAPGEGRGYGYTF. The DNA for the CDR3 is TGTGCCAGCTTTTTAGCCCCCGGGGAGGGGCGAGGCTATGGCTACACCTTC.